The source of this T cell receptor (beta chain) is a study of blood T cell repertoires in COVID-19. About the research overall: Acute and convalescent COVID-19 specimens originated in the United States, Italy and Spain. PBMCs, B-cell-depleted T cells, or T cells provided the cDNA or gDNA that made up the material.

Authors' data handling: Amplification of reference gene primers provided the estimated nucleated cell counts. Repertoires were generated with immunoSEQ multiplex PCR, while TCRdb's copy carries only in-frame clones and drops some. V, J and clone size reflect that table, while D and trimming were determined from the DNA. The profile shows around 330,000 clones, around 88% of them singletons. The Seattle patients joined while their infection was active and were tracked longitudinally afterward. Notes on this clone: The same CDR3 arises from other DNA sequences in this sample as well.

This CDR3 contains 14 residues. With 1 base removed from V and 2 bases from J, the gap between germline ends came to 6 bases. Germline CDR1 and CDR2: SGHRS and YFSETQ. Sequencing input: peripheral blood. The chain joins TRBV5-1 to TRBJ2-2; D is unresolved. The clonotype was recovered from a woman aged 25-40 years with COVID-19, enrolled during active disease. DNA for the CDR3: TGCGCCAGCAGCTTGACGGTTAACACCGGGGAGCTGTTTTTT. Translated, it gives CASSLTVNTGELFF.